This T cell receptor beta chain was captured in a study of cytomegalovirus exposure and HLA in healthy donors. Overall study results and limits: A later analysis found most CMV-associated TCR beta chains apparently HLA-restricted. In a later analysis, at a false discovery rate of 0.05, 16,951 TCR beta sequences were associated with HLA alleles.

PCR amplification relied on 60 Vbeta primers (plus 13 Jbeta primers). TCRdb keeps only in-frame clones here, not all; method: immunoSEQ multiplex PCR. This sample yields 100,000 to 150,000 clones, of which around 67% are seen a single time; roughly 2.1% belongs to the top ten. J gave up 4 bases and V 5 bases, and 5 bases lay outside the gene matches. This CDR3 contains 14 residues. CDR1 is MDHEN and CDR2 is SYDVKM in the germline V gene. As concerns this clone: The antigen is undetermined.

Sequencing was done on a sample of PBMCs. J is TRBJ2-7 and V is TRBV28, with TRBD2 identical over 10 bases. This sequence originates from a woman between 40 and 50 years old in good health and CMV-seropositive. The CDR3 here is CASSLAGESYEQYF. The CDR3 DNA reads TGTGCCAGCAGTCTAGCGGGAGAATCATACGAGCAGTACTTC.